The 27 T cell receptor beta chains in this list originate from one sample, sequenced in a study of blood T cells in healthy people across ages. Using a J-beta primer mix together with a sample-barcoded 5' primer, a second PCR was run for about 6 to 12 cycles. MiXCR was run by TCRdb on the 5' RACE reads, yielding one entry per CDR3 protein. The repertoire holds 1.2 million to 1.5 million distinct CDR3 sequences, with roughly 40% as singletons. The source material was blood. These receptor sequences come from a woman aged 18-29 years in good health.

This clonotype was observed once. V usage is TRBV29-1 and J usage is TRBJ1-1; the match to TRBD1 covers 10 bases. CDR3 length equals 14 residues. After removal of 5 bases from V and 4 bases from J, the junction contained 7 bases not matched to a gene. Per germline, CDR1 SQVTM and CDR2 ANQGSEA. CDR3 sequence: CSVYPGQGFTEAFF. As DNA, the CDR3 is TGCAGCGTTTACCCGGGACAGGGGTTCACTGAAGCTTTCTTT.

The chain is built from TRBV7-9 and TRBJ2-3; D ambiguous. This CDR3 has 14 amino acids. The germline gives CDR1 SEHNR, CDR2 FQNEAQ (reference sequence). Trimming removed 6 bases from V and 4 bases from J, with 14 bases in between. CDR3 sequence (DNA): TGTGCCAGCAGAGCACCGGAGTCAGCAGATACGCAGTATTTT. Its translation is CASRAPESADTQYF.

The chain recombines TRBV19 with TRBJ2-7; the D gene could be TRBD1 or TRBD2 (5 bases each). The end of the DNA aligns better with TRBJ2-5, so the J call may be wrong. The CDR3 spans 12 residues. Germline CDR1 and CDR2: LNHDA and SQIVND (reference sequence). CDR3 protein: CATKTWGETQYF. CDR3 sequence (DNA): TGTGCCACTAAAACCTGGGGGGAGACCCAGTACTTC.

This clonotype was seen more than once but under ten times. This chain links TRBV6-5 with TRBJ2-1; D gene ambiguous. CDR3 length equals 15 residues. Germline V gene lookup returns CDR1 MNHEY and CDR2 SVGAGI. V was shortened by 0 bases and J by 9 bases, with 15 bases between the two germline ends. CDR3 in amino acids: CASSYSGPNRAEQFF. CDR3 nucleotide sequence: TGTGCCAGCAGTTACTCCGGACCAAACCGGGCTGAGCAGTTCTTC.

The chain couples TRBV11-2 to TRBJ2-3; 9 bases match TRBD1. This CDR3 comprises 18 residues. J was trimmed by 3 bases and V by 0 bases; bases with no gene match: 10. Germline values: CDR1 SGHAT, CDR2 FQNNGV. The CDR3 DNA reads TGTGCCAGCAGCTTAGAACAGGGGGCGCATAGGTTGACAGATACGCAGTATTTT. This codes for CASSLEQGAHRLTDTQYF.

The chain carries TRBV7-8 and TRBJ2-3; D uncertain. The V gene lost 8 bases and the J gene lost 0 bases, with 21 bases spanning the gap. The CDR3 covers 17 residues. Germline loops: CDR1 SGHVS, CDR2 FQNEAQ. The chain's CDR3 is CASLPVRAVSSTDTQYF. The CDR3 bases are TGTGCCAGCCTCCCCGTCCGGGCGGTCTCTAGCACAGATACGCAGTATTTT.

The chain recombines TRBV12-3 or TRBV12-4 with TRBJ2-4; 7 bases are a match to TRBD2. V gave up 3 bases and J gave up 6 bases; unmatched junction bases: 8. CDR3 length equals 15 residues. The CDR3 loop reads CASSFGRVSPNIQYF. The CDR3, as DNA: TGTGCCAGCAGTTTTGGGAGGGTATCTCCAAACATTCAGTACTTC.

The V gene is TRBV10-1, the J gene TRBJ2-3; 8 bases are a match to TRBD2. The length of the CDR3 is 16 residues. J was trimmed by 4 bases and V by 0 bases; bases with no gene match: 6. The germline gives CDR1 WNHNN, CDR2 SYGVQD (reference sequence). In DNA form, the CDR3 reads TGCGCCAGCAGTGAGTCGAAACGGGGGGGCGCAGATACGCAGTATTTT. It encodes CASSESKRGGADTQYF.

J is TRBJ2-1 and V is TRBV20-1; 7 bases map to TRBD2. The CDR3 length is 17 residues. Germline lookup yields CDR1 DFQATT and CDR2 SNEGSKA (reference sequence). J gave up 0 bases and V 2 bases, and 10 bases lay outside the gene matches. The CDR3 protein is CSARLLGGGSSYNEQFF. The CDR3 nucleotides read TGCAGTGCTAGACTTCTAGGCGGGGGAAGCTCCTACAATGAGCAGTTCTTC.

V gene TRBV29-1 combines with J gene TRBJ2-1; D ambiguous. V lost 0 bases to trimming and J lost 8 bases, with 8 bases between them. Germline lookup yields CDR1 SQVTM and CDR2 ANQGSEA. This CDR3 region has 12 residues. Here the CDR3 reads CSVEEGRHEQFF. DNA of the CDR3: TGCAGCGTTGAAGAGGGAAGACATGAGCAGTTCTTC.

This clonotype has ten or more counts. The V and J genes are TRBV6-5 and TRBJ2-3; a possible D gene is TRBD1 (6 bases). Germline CDR1 and CDR2: MNHEY and SVGAGI. This CDR3 is 14 amino acids long. With 6 bases removed from V and 0 bases from J, the gap between germline ends came to 10 bases. CDR3 protein: CASRFQGSTDTQYF. Written as DNA, the CDR3 is TGTGCCAGCAGATTCCAGGGGAGCACAGATACGCAGTATTTT.

This clonotype was detected only a few times. This CDR3 is CASSVPQGSDEKLFF. The CDR3 coding sequence is TGCGCCAGCAGCGTCCCACAGGGATCGGACGAAAAACTGTTTTTT. V gene TRBV5-1 combines with J gene TRBJ1-4, with D perhaps TRBD1 (6 bases). This CDR3 has 15 amino acids. Per the germline V gene, CDR1 is SGHRS and CDR2 is YFSETQ. V shed 4 bases and J shed 8 bases, with 18 bases lying between them.

J is TRBJ1-4 and V is TRBV7-2, with D maybe TRBD1 (6 bases). Between the trimmed V and J ends, which lost 8 bases and 3 bases, there was a span of 10 bases. Germline CDR1 SGHTA, CDR2 FQGNSA. The CDR3 runs to 13 residues. The CDR3 DNA is TGTGCCAGCCAACAGGGCCCTAATGAAAAACTGTTTTTT. Amino acids: CASQQGPNEKLFF.

Concerning this clonotype: Mismatch with germline at one junction end may stem from a read error. V usage is TRBV28 and J usage is TRBJ2-3; 12 bases line up with TRBD2. This CDR3 region has 20 residues. Germline CDR1 and CDR2: MDHEN and SYDVKM. The CDR3 sequence is CAGRPGRASGGGRSTDTQYF. The CDR3 coding sequence is TGTGCCGGCAGACCCGGCCGGGCTAGCGGGGGGGGAAGGAGCACAGATACGCAGTATTTT.

As for this clonotype: Since no conserved phenylalanine or tryptophan closes the CDR3, a read error is the likely cause. The chain combines TRBV4-2 with TRBJ2-1, with unresolved D. The CDR3 is 11 residues long. Between the trimmed V and J ends, which lost 4 bases and 9 bases, there was a span of 7 bases. Germline V CDR1 and CDR2: LGHNA, YNFKEQ. In DNA, the CDR3 is TGTGCCAGCAGCCCCGGAAGTGAGCAGTTCTTA. Protein sequence: CASSPGSEQFL.

The chain is built from TRBV2 and TRBJ2-7; 9 nucleotides align to TRBD1. Trimming at V came to 11 bases and at J to 2 bases, leaving 10 bases not matched to a gene. From germline, CDR1 is SNHLY and CDR2 FYNNEI. CDR3 length: 14 amino acids. This CDR3 is CAGLGTGSTYEQYF. CDR3 nucleotide sequence: TGTGCCGGCCTGGGGACAGGGTCAACCTACGAGCAGTACTTC.

The V call is TRBV4-1, the J call TRBJ2-4; D not certain. Germline CDR1 MGHRA, CDR2 YSYEKL. V was clipped by 2 bases and J by 13 bases, with 15 bases between them. The CDR3 contains 13 residues. For the CDR3, the DNA is TGCGCCAGCAGCCAATACGGCTCCATGGAGCAGTACTTC. This codes for CASSQYGSMEQYF.

The sample holds many counts of this clonotype. The chain is built from TRBV29-1 and TRBJ2-1; TRBD2 matches at 8 bases. CDR1 and CDR2 (germline): SQVTM, ANQGSEA. Losses at the gene ends were 3 bases for V and 0 bases for J; bases not matched to a gene: 1. CDR3 size: 14 residues. CDR3 amino acids: CSVDGTSSYNEQFF. The CDR3 DNA is TGCAGCGTTGACGGGACTAGCTCCTACAATGAGCAGTTCTTC.

This clonotype has just a few counts. This chain connects TRBV6-5 to TRBJ2-7; tentative D call: TRBD1 (5 bases). Germline lookup yields CDR1 MNHEY and CDR2 SVGAGI. V was trimmed by 7 bases and J by 0 bases, leaving 13 bases between them. The CDR3 contains 14 residues. In nucleotides, the CDR3 is TGTGCCAGCACATCTGGGGCTAGCTCCTACGAGCAGTACTTC. The encoded protein is CASTSGASSYEQYF.

Concerning this clonotype: Sequence at one end of the junction differs from germline and may be a read error. The V and J genes are TRBV25-1 and TRBJ2-7, with D hard to call. The CDR3 extends over 15 amino acids. From germline, CDR1 is MGHDK and CDR2 SYGVNS. The CDR3 nucleotides read TGTGCCGGCAGTGAAATCTATATGGGCTCCTACGAGCAGTACTTC. Translated, it gives CAGSEIYMGSYEQYF.

The gene calls are TRBV29-1 and TRBJ1-2; D possibly corresponds to TRBD1 (5 bases). The germline V gene encodes CDR1 SQVTM and CDR2 ANQGSEA. V lost 3 bases and J lost 8, with 25 bases in between. The CDR3 extends over 16 amino acids. DNA of the CDR3: TGCAGCGTTGAGATCCATCTAAATGGGCAGGGTTGGGGCTACACCTTC. Translating it yields CSVEIHLNGQGWGYTF.

The chain couples TRBV30 to TRBJ2-7, with D possibly being TRBD2 (6 bases). The ends were cut back, 4 bases at V and 3 bases at J, with 7 bases in the middle. This CDR3 is built from 11 residues. The germline gives CDR1 GTSNPN, CDR2 SVGIG (reference sequence). CDR3 DNA: TGTGCCTGGATGGGGGGCTACGAGCAGTACTTC. Its translation: CAWMGGYEQYF.

This clonotype turned up a few times. The chain employs TRBV12-3 or TRBV12-4 and TRBJ2-7; tentative D call: TRBD1 (6 bases). V lost 5 bases, J lost 7 bases, and 15 bases lay in between. The CDR3 has 13 amino acids. CDR3 in amino acids: CASSDRDTGEQYF. As DNA, the CDR3 is TGTGCCAGCAGTGACCGGGACACGGGGGAGCAGTACTTC.

The gene calls are TRBV9 and TRBJ2-1; 15 nucleotides match TRBD2. The CDR3 has 18 residues. The germline V gene encodes CDR1 SGDLS and CDR2 YYNGEE. V trimming: 0 bases; J trimming: 7 bases; junction bases outside the gene matches: 8. The CDR3 DNA follows: TGTGCCAGCAGCGTAGCCGTTGGACTAGCGGGAGGGATTAATGAGCAGTTCTTC. As protein: CASSVAVGLAGGINEQFF.

In this sample, this clonotype turned up a few times. The DNA for the CDR3 is TGCAGTGCTAGACTTGCGGTGGAGACCCTTGGGACCCAGTACTTC. It codes for CSARLAVETLGTQYF. This sequence joins TRBV20-1 and TRBJ2-5; D unresolved. CDR1 DFQATT and CDR2 SNEGSKA come from the germline V gene (reference sequence). The CDR3 covers 15 residues. Between the trimmed V and J ends, which lost 2 bases and 7 bases, there was a span of 20 bases.

V usage is TRBV11-2 and J usage is TRBJ2-1; D might be TRBD2 (5 bases). There are 13 residues in the CDR3. Germline CDR1 SGHAT, CDR2 FQNNGV. V was pared by 5 bases and J by 6 bases, with 11 bases between. CDR3 sequence reads: CASSEPGFNEQFF. The CDR3 DNA reads as TGTGCCAGCAGCGAACCGGGGTTCAATGAGCAGTTCTTC.

V and J are TRBV3-1 and TRBJ2-3; D unclear. The better agreement between TRBJ2-1 and the DNA end casts doubt on the J call. The CDR3 extends over 12 amino acids. Germline-derived CDR1 and CDR2 are LGHDT and YNNKEL (reference sequence). The CDR3 bases are TGTGCCAGCAGCCGGGTACGGCACGAGCAGTTCTTC. Translation gives CASSRVRHEQFF.